This T cell receptor (beta chain) was recorded in a study of CD8+CD57+ T cells in acquired aplastic anemia. Study-level information: Sorted CD4+ and CD8+ cells gave a mean 3.2 ug DNA, range roughly 0.2 to 27.4 ug.

This CDR3 is built from 13 residues. V shed 3 bases and J shed 6 bases, with 11 bases lying between them. Germline values: CDR1 LNHNV, CDR2 YYDKDF (reference sequence). Patients chosen for sequencing had CD8+CD57+ cells that had expanded, as shown by flow cytometry. TCR beta VDJ combinations and CDR3 sequences were profiled from genomic DNA. TCRdb independently ran MiXCR on the reads; one entry per CDR3 protein. The profile shows about 160,000 distinct CDR3 sequences, 40% to 60% of them singletons. The chain recombines TRBV15 with TRBJ1-1, with a tentative D call TRBD1 (5 bases). The TCR originated in a human donor with aplastic anemia. The specimen was sorted CD4+, CD8+, or CD8+CD57+ T cells (not recorded which) from PBMCs. The CDR3 DNA reads TGTGCCACCAGCAGGAGGGGCACGGCTGAAGCTTTCTTT. It codes for CATSRRGTAEAFF.